Below are 17 T cell receptor beta chains sequenced from a single sample in a study of Graves' ophthalmopathy and Graves' hyperthyroidism. The study amplified TCR beta CDR3 regions using RNA transcripts. Second-round multiplex PCR came after a first-round RT-PCR that employed HTBI primers. TCRdb fed the multiplex PCR reads into MiXCR, producing one record per CDR3 protein. The sample consists of a few hundred thousand distinct CDR3 sequences, 15% to 20% of them appearing once. The material sequenced was peripheral blood. The source of these receptors is an adult man with Graves' ophthalmopathy.

This clonotype was seen a handful of times. This chain connects TRBV27 to TRBJ2-3; TRBD2 aligns across 13 bases. Germline V gene data show CDR1 as MNHEY and CDR2 as SMNVEV (reference sequence). Trimming took 4 bases from V and 2 from J; bases not matched to a gene: 6. This CDR3 spans 17 amino acids. CDR3 loop: CASSYHGTSGNTDTQYF. In DNA form, the CDR3 reads TGTGCCAGCAGTTATCACGGGACTAGCGGGAACACAGATACGCAGTATTTT.

The rearrangement links TRBV12-3 or TRBV12-4 to TRBJ1-2; no clear D gene. The CDR3 loop spans 13 amino acids. The V and J ends lost 2 bases and 11 bases respectively, with 15 bases between them. This CDR3 is CASSLKPETGYTF. As DNA, the CDR3 is TGTGCCAGCAGTTTAAAGCCGGAAACGGGTTACACCTTC.

V gene TRBV5-1 combines with J gene TRBJ2-2; D is unclear. V was shortened by 2 bases and J by 3 bases, with 8 bases between the two germline ends. CDR1 is SGHRS and CDR2 is YFSETQ in the germline V gene. This CDR3 is 14 amino acids long. This chain's CDR3 is CASSFNTYTGELFF. CDR3 nucleotide sequence: TGCGCCAGCAGCTTCAACACCTACACCGGGGAGCTGTTTTTT.

In this sample, this clonotype turned up many times. This chain connects TRBV12-3 or TRBV12-4 to TRBJ1-5; D might be TRBD1 (5 bases). The CDR3 is 15 residues long. V gave up 3 bases and J gave up 0 bases, with 9 bases separating them. CDR3 amino acids: CASSFTGGSNQPQHF. The CDR3 coding sequence is TGTGCCAGCAGTTTCACAGGAGGTAGCAATCAGCCCCAGCATTTT.

The sample holds many counts of this clonotype. Here the CDR3 reads CASSLTPDRPETEAFF. CDR3 nucleotides: TGCGCCAGCAGCTTGACCCCCGACAGGCCGGAGACTGAAGCTTTCTTT. This chain links TRBV5-1 with TRBJ1-1, with a weak D call TRBD1 (6 bases). This CDR3 spans 16 amino acids. The germline V gene has CDR1 SGHRS and CDR2 YFSETQ. V lost 1 base, J lost 5 bases, and 18 bases lay in between.

V gene TRBV2 combines with J gene TRBJ2-7; 10 nucleotides align to TRBD2. The CDR3 spans 15 residues. Germline assignment: CDR1 SNHLY and CDR2 FYNNEI. V lost 2 bases and J lost 5; bases outside the gene matches: 6. CDR3 sequence: CASSESSGRSHEQYF. The DNA of the CDR3 is TGTGCCAGCAGTGAAAGTAGCGGGAGGTCCCACGAGCAGTACTTC.

The chain recombines TRBV28 with TRBJ2-7, with 7 bases matching TRBD1. The length of the CDR3 is 16 residues. V was clipped by 7 bases and J by 3 bases; unmatched bases: 15. Germline loops: CDR1 MDHEN, CDR2 SYDVKM. In DNA form, the CDR3 reads TGTGCCAGCACAACCCCGGCAGCAGGGGGTAACTACGAGCAGTACTTC. Its translation: CASTTPAAGGNYEQYF.

This chain uses TRBV12-3 or TRBV12-4 with TRBJ2-7; D is possibly TRBD1 or TRBD2 (5 bases each). This CDR3 contains 13 residues. The V end was cut by 8 bases, the J end by 0 bases, with 11 bases between. The CDR3 reads CASSGTLSYEQYF. CDR3 DNA: TGTGCCAGCTCGGGGACCCTCTCCTACGAGCAGTACTTC.

This clonotype was recorded at least ten times. The rearrangement uses TRBV19 and TRBJ1-5, with 8 bases identical to TRBD1. Germline-derived CDR1 and CDR2 are LNHDA and SQIVND (reference sequence). Trimming cost V 5 bases and J 3 bases; bases outside gene matches: 6. The CDR3 contains 15 residues. In DNA, the CDR3 is TGTGCCAGTAGTCCCGGACAGGGTACCAATCAGCCCCAGCATTTT. Its protein product is CASSPGQGTNQPQHF.

This clonotype was counted at least ten times. The rearrangement uses TRBV30 and TRBJ2-7; 8 bases agree with TRBD1. With V trimmed by 1 base and J by 6 bases, 2 bases remained unmatched. Germline assignment: CDR1 GTSNPN and CDR2 SVGIG (reference sequence). The CDR3 is 12 residues long. The CDR3 nucleotides are TGTGCCTGGAGTGGGACAGGGCCCGAGCAGTACTTC. Encoded protein: CAWSGTGPEQYF.

This clonotype came up many times. The rearrangement links TRBV2 to TRBJ2-3, with D possibly being TRBD1 (5 bases). V lost 3 bases to trimming and J lost 0 bases, with 13 bases between them. The CDR3 has 16 amino acids. Germline assignment: CDR1 SNHLY and CDR2 FYNNEI. CDR3 loop: CASSDPRATSTDTQYF. The CDR3 bases are TGTGCCAGCAGTGACCCCAGGGCGACTAGCACAGATACGCAGTATTTT.

The V call is TRBV27, the J call TRBJ2-5; no clear D gene. CDR1 is MNHEY, CDR2 SMNVEV, per germline (reference sequence). V lost 3 bases and J lost 4, with 9 bases in between. This CDR3 is built from 13 residues. Here the CDR3 reads CASSLLGLETQYF. CDR3 bases: TGTGCCAGCAGTTTGTTGGGATTAGAGACCCAGTACTTC.

Of note for this clonotype: The DNA is left out, because the CDR3 cannot be placed on it with certainty; the CDR3 is given as TCRdb lists it. The rearrangement joins TRBV30 to TRBJ1-1; the table's D call, TRBD1, has no DNA check behind it. Germline V gene lookup returns CDR1 GTSNPN and CDR2 SVGIG (reference sequence). With termini counted, the CDR3 has 14 amino acids. The CDR3 spells CAWSRAGQGGETFF.

This clonotype was recorded many times. The J gene is TRBJ2-6, the V gene TRBV28; D unresolved. The CDR3 extends over 14 amino acids. V gave up 8 bases and J gave up 2 bases, with 10 bases separating them. CDR1 MDHEN and CDR2 SYDVKM come from the germline V gene. The CDR3 coding sequence is TGTGCCAGCTCCCTCCCGCCTGGGGCCAACGTCCTGACTTTC. It is translated as CASSLPPGANVLTF.

The V call is TRBV6-5, the J call TRBJ2-7, with D perhaps matching TRBD2 (5 bases). The CDR3 consists of 12 residues. Germline values: CDR1 MNHEY, CDR2 SVGAGI. Trimming shortened V by 4 bases and J by 2 bases, and 6 bases separated the two germline ends. The CDR3 protein is CASSLEAYEQYF. The DNA for the CDR3 is TGTGCCAGCAGTTTGGAGGCCTACGAGCAGTACTTC.

This clonotype came up many times. The V gene is TRBV12-3 or TRBV12-4, the J gene TRBJ2-2; 7 bases are a match to TRBD2. This CDR3 is built from 18 residues. The V and J ends lost 6 bases and 3 bases, in that order; junction bases with no gene match: 16. The CDR3 is CASSTPPSSGRDTGELFF. The DNA for the CDR3 is TGTGCCAGCAGCACGCCACCCTCTAGCGGAAGGGACACCGGGGAGCTGTTTTTT.

J is TRBJ1-1 and V is TRBV12-3 or TRBV12-4, with D possibly TRBD1 on 5 matching bases. This CDR3 region has 13 residues. Trimming took 3 bases from V and 8 from J, leaving 13 bases between them. The CDR3 reads CASSFLTAPEAFF. CDR3 nucleotides: TGTGCCAGCAGTTTCCTGACAGCTCCCGAAGCTTTCTTT.